The rows below give T cell receptor beta chains drawn from one sample of a study of blood T cells in healthy people across ages. MiXCR, run by TCRdb on the 5' RACE reads, gives a single entry per CDR3 protein. There are approximately 880,000 distinct CDR3 sequences in the sample; under 50% occur only once, and roughly 13% lies in the top ten. Sequenced input: blood. The origin of the receptors is a man in his thirties or forties in good health. Both conserved end residues are part of each CDR3. A D gene is named only where the DNA matches it firmly. A row's size may be missing; if present it is once, few, many or a size class.

TRBJ1-2	NA	TRBV5-5	TRBD1	16	TGTGCCAGCAGCCACGCCACGACAGGGGGAGAAAATGGCTACACCTTC	CASSHATTGGENGYTF
TRBJ1-5	NA	TRBV6-2/TRBV6-3	NA	16	TGTGCCAGCAGTCCCACCAAGAGAAATAGCAATCAGCCCCAGCATTTT	CASSPTKRNSNQPQHF
TRBJ2-1	NA	TRBV15	NA	13	TGTGCCACCAGCAGAGATATTGAAACTGAGCAGTTCTTC	CATSRDIETEQFF
TRBJ1-4	NA	TRBV4-3	TRBD1	20	TGCGCCAGCAGCCTCGGACCGGGACAGCCTATTTTATCCACTAATGAGAAACTGTTTTTT	CASSLGPGQPILSTNEKLFF
TRBJ2-3	NA	TRBV18	NA	13	TGTGCCAGCTCCCGCGGGTGGTCAGATACGCAGTATTTT	CASSRGWSDTQYF
TRBJ1-5	NA	TRBV3-1	NA	15	TGTGCCAGCAGCCAGGCCGGCGGGGGCAATCAGCCCCAGCATTTT	CASSQAGGGNQPQHF
TRBJ2-7	many	TRBV3-1	NA	15	TGTGCCAGCAGCCAAGGGTGGAGTAGCGGTTACGAGCAGTACTTC	CASSQGWSSGYEQYF
TRBJ1-6	NA	TRBV4-1	NA	14	TGCGCCAGCAGCCAAGACCCTTCGAATTCACCCCTCCACTTT	CASSQDPSNSPLHF
TRBJ1-2	NA	TRBV24-1	NA	13	TGTGCCACCAGCAGGGACGGCAAGTATGACTACACCTTC	CATSRDGKYDYTF
TRBJ2-5	NA	TRBV2	NA	14	TGTGCCAGCAGTACTCCCCCTTCGGGAGAGACCCAGTACTTC	CASSTPPSGETQYF
TRBJ2-5	NA	TRBV7-2	TRBD1	16	TGTGCCAGCAGCTTAGACTCCCCAGGGGGCTTCGAGACCCAGTACTTC	CASSLDSPGGFETQYF
TRBJ1-5	few	TRBV2	NA	16	TGTGCCAGCGATAATAGAGACAGGAATCCCCATCAGCCCCAGCATTTT	CASDNRDRNPHQPQHF
TRBJ2-3	few	TRBV6-1	TRBD2	20	TGTGCCAGCAGTGAGTTACCGGGACTAGCGGGGATTGATAGCACAGATACGCAGTATTTT	CASSELPGLAGIDSTDTQYF
TRBJ2-2	NA	TRBV29-1	NA	12	TGCAGCGTAGTGGACAGAACCGGGGAGCTGTTTTTT	CSVVDRTGELFF
TRBJ1-2	few	TRBV27	NA	16	TGTGCCAGCAGTTTATCGATTGGGGCCTATAACTATGGCTACACCTTC	CASSLSIGAYNYGYTF
TRBJ2-1	once	TRBV20-1	TRBD2	15	TGCAGTGCTAGTCCCCCTAGCGGGGGGGCGTATGAGCAGTTCTTC	CSASPPSGGAYEQFF
TRBJ1-1	NA	TRBV10-3	NA	16	TGTGCCATCAACAAACGAAAAGGGGCCATGAACACTGAAGCTTTCTTT	CAINKRKGAMNTEAFF
TRBJ2-1	few	TRBV30	TRBD1	14	TGTGCCTATAGGGGACAGATCTCCTACAATGAGCAGTTCTTC	CAYRGQISYNEQFF
TRBJ2-5	many	TRBV12-3/TRBV12-4	NA	12	TGTGCCAGCAGCCTAACGTCCGAGACCCAGTACTTC	CASSLTSETQYF
TRBJ2-7	NA	TRBV7-2	NA	13	TGTGCCAGCAGCTTACGCAGGGGGGGCGAGCAGTACTTC	CASSLRRGGEQYF
TRBJ2-7	NA	TRBV6-5	TRBD2	16	TGTGCCAGCAGTTACGGGACTAGCGGGGGAAACTACGAGCAGTACTTC	CASSYGTSGGNYEQYF
TRBJ2-7	NA	TRBV6-2/TRBV6-3	TRBD2	15	TGTGCCAGCAGCACCGGGACTAGCGGGGCCTACGAGCAGTACTTC	CASSTGTSGAYEQYF
TRBJ1-6	NA	TRBV5-1	NA	16	TGCGCCAGCAGCTTGGCCCCGCGCCGGAGTAATTCACCCCTCCACTTT	CASSLAPRRSNSPLHF
TRBJ2-5	few	TRBV7-2	TRBD2	16	TGTGCCAGCAGCTACGCGGGGGGTTCCTTTGGGGAGACCCAGTACTTC	CASSYAGGSFGETQYF
TRBJ2-3	NA	TRBV29-1	TRBD2	18	TGCAGCGTTGAAACGGGTAGCGGGGGCCCTTTTCGCACAGATATGCAGTATTTT	CSVETGSGGPFRTDMQYF
TRBJ1-1	once	TRBV7-9	TRBD1	17	TGTGCCAGCAGCTTCGGGACAGGGGTGTTTAAGGGTACTGAAGCTTTCTTT	CASSFGTGVFKGTEAFF
TRBJ2-1	few	TRBV5-1	NA	14	TGCGCCAGCAGCTTGATAACAGAGGGAAATGAGCAGTTCTTC	CASSLITEGNEQFF
TRBJ2-1	NA	TRBV4-1	TRBD1	16	TGCGCCAGCAGCGTTCCGGGACAGGGGATAGGCAATGAGCAGTTCTTC	CASSVPGQGIGNEQFF
TRBJ1-1	few	TRBV29-1	NA	13	TGCAGCGTTGGGGGGGGCCTGAACACTGAAGCTTTCTTT	CSVGGGLNTEAFF
TRBJ2-1	few	TRBV20-1	TRBD1	16	TGCAGTGCCGATTCCGCCGGGACAGGGGGCGCGAATGAGCAGTTCTTC	CSADSAGTGGANEQFF
TRBJ1-2	NA	TRBV7-8	NA	13	TGTGCCAGCAGCTTAGTGAGTTGGGATGGCTACACCTTC	CASSLVSWDGYTF
TRBJ2-3	NA	TRBV7-3	NA	14	TGTGCCAGCAGCTTAACGACCCACCTAGATACGCAGTATTTT	CASSLTTHLDTQYF
TRBJ2-5	few	TRBV7-2	TRBD2	15	TGTGCCAGCAGCTTTAGTTTAGCGGGGCAAGAGACCCAGTACTTC	CASSFSLAGQETQYF
TRBJ1-1	NA	TRBV6-5	TRBD1	16	TGTGCCAGCAGTTACCCCGGGACAGGGGGTTCCACTGAAGCTTTCTTT	CASSYPGTGGSTEAFF
TRBJ2-2	NA	TRBV7-8	NA	15	TGTGCCAGCAGCCAACAGAGATCGAACACCGGGGAGCTGTTTTTT	CASSQQRSNTGELFF
TRBJ2-5	few	TRBV29-1	TRBD2	13	TGCAGCGTGGCTCTAGCGGGGTTCGAGACCCAGTACTTC	CSVALAGFETQYF
TRBJ1-1	NA	TRBV12-3/TRBV12-4	NA	12	TGTGCCAGCGTCCTCGTGAACACTGAAGCTTTCTTT	CASVLVNTEAFF
TRBJ1-2	NA	TRBV20-1	NA	12	TGCAGTGCTAACCTCCTACCCGGCGGCTACACCTTC	CSANLLPGGYTF